The entry that follows covers one TCR beta chain sequence. The sample comes from a study of blood T cell repertoires in COVID-19. In the study overall: The origin of the acute and convalescent COVID-19 samples was the United States, Italy and Spain. Sources were T cells, B-cell-depleted T cells, or PBMCs; the material itself was cDNA or gDNA.

With V trimmed by 1 base and J by 3 bases, 7 bases remained unmatched. CDR3 size: 17 residues. Germline V gene lookup returns CDR1 SGHTA and CDR2 FQGNSA. Sequencing used immunoSEQ multiplex PCR; TCRdb keeps in-frame clones, though not all of them. The data hold roughly 200,000 clones, with nearly 85% observed a single time. While infection was still active, Seattle patients were enrolled and then followed longitudinally. The rearrangement links TRBV7-2 to TRBJ1-2; 11 nucleotides align to TRBD1. This clonotype was sampled from a woman younger than 45 with COVID-19, enrolled during active disease. Sequencing input: peripheral blood. The CDR3 bases are TGTGCCAGCAGCTTAGGGGACAGGGGGTTCATTGACTATGGCTACACCTTC. Translating gives CASSLGDRGFIDYGYTF.